The 19 T cell receptor beta chains given below trace back to one sample, sequenced in a study of OX40 agonist ivuxolimab in advanced cancers. Profiled with immunoSEQ multiplex PCR; TCRdb holds only in-frame clones, not every one. The repertoire has 28,000 or so clones, about 80% of them found once; the top ten carry around 10%. Sequencing was performed on CD4+ or CD8+ T cells sorted from blood, taken in a trial of the OX40 agonist ivuxolimab. The receptor source for this set is an adult with an advanced solid tumor such as melanoma, head and neck, liver or kidney cancer.

The V and J genes are TRBV9 and TRBJ2-1; 7 bases fit TRBD1. V gave up 4 bases and J gave up 4 bases; unmatched junction bases: 8. Per germline, CDR1 SGDLS and CDR2 YYNGEE. This CDR3 has 15 residues. The CDR3 region has the DNA TGTGCCAGCAGCCTGGAGGCAGGGGGTTACAATGAGCAGTTCTTC. Translating it yields CASSLEAGGYNEQFF.

The V gene is TRBV25-1, the J gene TRBJ2-7; D assignment may be TRBD1 or TRBD2 (6 bases each). This CDR3 spans 17 amino acids. Deletions cut 1 base from V and 0 bases from J, with 16 bases between. Germline lookup yields CDR1 MGHDK and CDR2 SYGVNS. CDR3 residues: CASSELEGGLGSYEQYF. The CDR3 nucleotides read TGTGCCAGCAGTGAATTGGAGGGGGGTTTGGGCTCCTACGAGCAGTACTTC.

The chain employs TRBV27 and TRBJ2-1; D is ambiguous. Trimming cost V 2 bases and J 8 bases, with 13 bases left between them. The CDR3 consists of 14 residues. Germline values: CDR1 MNHEY, CDR2 SMNVEV (reference sequence). The CDR3 loop is CASSLTPRRDEQFF. CDR3 nucleotide sequence: TGTGCCAGCAGTTTAACACCAAGGCGCGATGAGCAGTTCTTC.

The chain combines TRBV18 with TRBJ1-2; 10 bases are shared with TRBD1. CDR1 and CDR2 from the germline V gene are KGHSH and LQKENI. The CDR3 spans 15 residues. V lost 5 bases and J lost 8; bases outside the gene matches: 11. The DNA of the CDR3 is TGTGCCAGCTCAACATTGGACAGGGGGTCTCAAGGCTACACCTTC. This codes for CASSTLDRGSQGYTF.

In its sample, this clone is medium-sized. The chain uses TRBV19 and TRBJ1-2; 9 bases are a match to TRBD1. The length of the CDR3 is 13 residues. Germline CDR1 is LNHDA and CDR2 is SQIVND (reference sequence). After removal of 4 bases from V and 5 bases from J, the junction contained 2 bases not matched to a gene. The CDR3 region is CASSTGTGYGYTF. The CDR3 bases are TGTGCCAGTAGTACCGGGACAGGGTATGGCTACACCTTC.

V and J are TRBV7-1 and TRBJ1-2; 8 nucleotides align to TRBD1. TRBV7-1 has ORF status, its function being uncertain. The length of the CDR3 is 16 residues. V dropped 4 bases and J dropped 5; count of bases not matched to a gene: 12. As DNA, the CDR3 is TGTGCCAGCAGCTTAGGTTCCCCAGGGGGCGTTTATGGCTACACCTTC. This gives the protein CASSLGSPGGVYGYTF.

CDR3 sequence: CASSLFGGTYEQYF. In nucleotides, the CDR3 is TGTGCCAGCAGCTTATTCGGGGGGACCTACGAGCAGTACTTC. The rearrangement joins TRBV7-8 to TRBJ2-7, with 7 bases identical to TRBD2. The CDR3 spans 14 residues. Trimming took 2 bases from V and 2 from J; bases not matched to a gene: 3. The germline gives CDR1 SGHVS, CDR2 FQNEAQ.

The chain couples TRBV6-6 to TRBJ2-7; 7 bases align to TRBD1. Trimming removed 8 bases from V and 3 bases from J; junction bases left unmatched: 4. CDR1 and CDR2 from the germline V gene are MNHNY and SVGAGI (reference sequence). The CDR3 contains 12 residues. The CDR3 here is CASGTDVYEQYF. CDR3 nucleotides: TGTGCCAGCGGGACAGATGTCTACGAGCAGTACTTC.

This clone was found a few times. The chain combines TRBV4-2 with TRBJ2-5, with 14 bases matching TRBD2. V lost 4 bases, J lost 3 bases, and 7 bases stayed unmatched. This CDR3 region has 17 residues. CDR1 and CDR2 (germline): LGHNA, YNFKEQ. The CDR3 region is CASSPGLAGGIKETQYF. The CDR3 DNA reads TGTGCCAGCAGCCCCGGACTAGCGGGGGGAATTAAAGAGACCCAGTACTTC.

V usage is TRBV19 and J usage is TRBJ2-4, with 7 nucleotides matching TRBD1. CDR1 is LNHDA and CDR2 is SQIVND in the germline V gene (reference sequence). The CDR3 extends over 18 amino acids. Trimming took 0 bases from V and 1 from J; bases not matched to a gene: 9. The chain's CDR3 is CASSIEHRGIGAKNIQYF. CDR3 nucleotides: TGTGCCAGTAGTATAGAACACAGGGGAATTGGCGCCAAAAACATTCAGTACTTC.

The CDR3 spells CASSQMDSNTGELFF. The CDR3 DNA is TGTGCCAGCAGCCAAATGGACAGTAACACCGGGGAGCTGTTTTTT. The chain combines TRBV14 with TRBJ2-2, with D maybe TRBD1 (6 bases). CDR3 length: 15 residues. V lost 2 bases, J lost 2 bases, and 9 bases lay in between. The germline gives CDR1 SGHDN, CDR2 FVKESK.

This clone was seen more than once but under ten times. V gene TRBV11-2 combines with J gene TRBJ2-3; the D is unclear. V was shortened by 2 bases and J by 3 bases, with 12 bases between the two germline ends. This CDR3 is 15 amino acids long. CDR1 and CDR2 from the germline V gene are SGHAT and FQNNGV. The DNA for the CDR3 is TGTGCCAGCAGCTTATATCACAGCACGACAGATACGCAGTATTTT. Translating gives CASSLYHSTTDTQYF.

This chain joins TRBV4-3 and TRBJ1-1, with a tentative D call TRBD1 (6 bases). This CDR3 is 17 amino acids long. CDR1 is LGHNA and CDR2 is YSLEER in the germline V gene. Trimming cost V 1 base and J 5 bases, with 20 bases left between them. The chain's CDR3 is CASSQVFGGGGWTEAFF. In nucleotides, the CDR3 is TGCGCCAGCAGCCAAGTATTTGGTGGAGGGGGATGGACTGAAGCTTTCTTT.

This clone has just one count. The rearrangement uses TRBV4-2 and TRBJ1-2, with TRBD1 as a possible D gene (6 bases). Germline V gene sequence: CDR1 LGHNA, CDR2 YNFKEQ. V was shortened by 0 bases and J by 6 bases, with 11 bases between the two germline ends. This CDR3 spans 14 amino acids. CDR3 bases: TGTGCCAGCAGCCAAGAACAGGGAGCTGATGGCTACACCTTC. Translation gives CASSQEQGADGYTF.

The chain combines TRBV7-2 with TRBJ1-1; 8 nucleotides match TRBD1. The V segment lost 4 bases and the J segment 6 bases; nucleotides outside the gene matches: 7. Germline V CDR1 and CDR2: SGHTA, FQGNSA. This CDR3 contains 14 residues. CDR3 sequence reads: CASSSLDRAAEAFF. CDR3 coding DNA: TGTGCCAGCAGCTCCTTGGACAGGGCAGCTGAAGCTTTCTTT.

This chain connects TRBV7-2 to TRBJ2-7, with 7 bases lining up with TRBD1. Germline assignment: CDR1 SGHTA and CDR2 FQGNSA. The CDR3 length is 15 residues. With 6 bases clipped from V and 0 bases from J, the junction kept 8 bases outside the gene matches. The CDR3 DNA follows: TGTGCCAGCAGTTTCGGGGACAGCCTCTCCTACGAGCAGTACTTC. It encodes CASSFGDSLSYEQYF.

The chain couples TRBV7-9 to TRBJ1-6; TRBD1 agrees at 11 bases. The germline V gene encodes CDR1 SEHNR and CDR2 FQNEAQ (reference sequence). The CDR3 sequence is 16 residues long. V lost 0 bases and J lost 10; bases outside the gene matches: 5. The CDR3: CASSLALGTGGSPLHF. CDR3 sequence (DNA): TGTGCCAGCAGCTTAGCCCTCGGGACAGGGGGATCACCCCTCCACTTT.

This clone was found once. The rearrangement joins TRBV7-6 to TRBJ1-3; TRBD1 is a possible D gene (5 bases). From germline, CDR1 is SGHVS and CDR2 FNYEAQ. This CDR3 region has 15 residues. The germline V and J ends were trimmed by 5 bases and 0 bases, with 11 bases remaining between them. The chain's CDR3 is CASSTAGDSGNTIYF. CDR3 nucleotide sequence: TGTGCCAGCAGCACCGCGGGGGACTCTGGAAACACCATATATTTT.

V gene TRBV7-9 combines with J gene TRBJ2-2; tentative D call: TRBD2 (5 bases). CDR3 length: 16 residues. V lost 3 bases and J 7 bases, leaving 18 bases between the germline ends. Germline CDR1 and CDR2: SEHNR and FQNEAQ (reference sequence). CDR3 residues: CASSFPRVEGSGELFF. In DNA form, the CDR3 reads TGTGCCAGCAGCTTCCCCCGGGTAGAGGGCAGCGGGGAGCTGTTTTTT.